A selection of T cell receptor beta chains follows, all from one sample in a study of blood T cell repertoires in COVID-19. Method: immunoSEQ multiplex PCR; TCRdb's copy keeps in-frame clones and lacks some. Here the sample spans about 300,000 clones, over 80% being singletons. The sequenced sample consisted of peripheral blood. These receptors were obtained from a woman aged 35 to 49 who had recovered from COVID-19. Both conserved end residues are part of each CDR3. The D gene is left open where the match is weak. Clone sizes are given selectively: once, few, many, or a class where the clone is expanded.

11,NA,NA,TRBV6-5,TRBJ2-7,TGTGCCAGCAGCGTTCTCTACGAGCAGTACTTC,CASSVLYEQYF
13,NA,NA,TRBV4-1,TRBJ1-5,TGCGCCAGCAGCCAGCGGGCGGGGGGCCCCCAGCATTTT,CASSQRAGGPQHF
14,TRBD1,NA,TRBV6-5,TRBJ1-5,TGTGCCAGTCAGGACAGGGTTGGAATCGGGCCCCAGCATTTT,CASQDRVGIGPQHF
16,TRBD1,NA,TRBV5-5,TRBJ2-2,TGTGCCAGCAGCTGGGGACAGGGGCTGAACACCGGGGAGCTGTTTTTT,CASSWGQGLNTGELFF
13,NA,few,TRBV2,TRBJ2-5,TGTGCCAGCAAACGGGGGGCGGGTGAGACCCAGTACTTC,CASKRGAGETQYF
15,NA,once,TRBV9,TRBJ2-2,TGTGCCAGCAGCGTAGGGGGCCTACCCACCGGGGAGCTGTTTTTT,CASSVGGLPTGELFF
17,NA,NA,TRBV9,TRBJ2-3,TGTGCCAGCAGCCCCGCCGGGGGACTTGAGGGCACAGATACGCAGTATTTT,CASSPAGGLEGTDTQYF
13,NA,NA,TRBV6-2/TRBV6-3,TRBJ1-2,TGTGCCAGCAGTTTTGGGAGAGCGAATGGCTACACCTTC,CASSFGRANGYTF
15,TRBD1,NA,TRBV6-5,TRBJ1-2,TGTGCCAGCAGTTCGCCCCCCGGGACAGGGGGCGGCTACACCTTC,CASSSPPGTGGGYTF
15,NA,NA,TRBV5-1,TRBJ1-1,TGCGCCAGCAGCGGAGGGCCCCCCCGGAACACTGAAGCTTTCTTT,CASSGGPPRNTEAFF
14,NA,NA,TRBV19,TRBJ1-4,TGTGCCAGTAGTATCGGGGTCGTTAATGAAAAACTGTTTTTT,CASSIGVVNEKLFF
16,TRBD1,NA,TRBV23-1,TRBJ1-6,TGCGCCAGCAGTCCCCGGACAGGGGGCAGGCCTTCACCCCTCCACTTT,CASSPRTGGRPSPLHF
13,NA,NA,TRBV6-6,TRBJ2-7,TGTGCCAGCAGTTACTCCAGGGGCTACGAGCAGTACTTC,CASSYSRGYEQYF
14,NA,NA,TRBV15,TRBJ1-1,TGTGCCACCAGCAGAGATCTCGGGAAGGCCCGAGCTTTCTTT,CATSRDLGKARAFF
15,NA,NA,TRBV11-2,TRBJ1-2,TGTGCCAGCAGCTTGTTCGCGGGGGCGGGCTATGGCTACACCTTC,CASSLFAGAGYGYTF
13,NA,NA,TRBV7-8,TRBJ1-1,TGTGCCAGCAGCTTTAGGGGATGGACTGAAGCTTTCTTT,CASSFRGWTEAFF
16,NA,NA,TRBV6-5,TRBJ1-5,TGTGCCAGCAGTTCCCTTGGGCAGGGGTTAAATCAGCCCCAGCATTTT,CASSSLGQGLNQPQHF
14,NA,NA,TRBV5-1,TRBJ2-2,TGCGCCAGCCTAGACAGGGACTACACCGGGGAGCTGTTTTTT,CASLDRDYTGELFF
13,NA,NA,TRBV12-3/TRBV12-4,TRBJ2-4,TGTGCCAGCAGTACGGGACGGGGGAACATTCAGTACTTC,CASSTGRGNIQYF
17,NA,NA,TRBV10-3,TRBJ1-2,TGTGCCATCAGTGACCGACTAGGGGGGGACTCCCGGTATGGCTACACCTTC,CAISDRLGGDSRYGYTF
13,TRBD1,few,TRBV12-3/TRBV12-4,TRBJ1-2,TGTGCCAGCAGTTTTGGGACAGGGGCCGGCTACACCTTC,CASSFGTGAGYTF
18,NA,NA,TRBV21-1,TRBJ2-2,TGTGCCAGCGGAACCCGGGACAGGGACCCACTTAACACCGGGGAGCTGTTTTTT,CASGTRDRDPLNTGELFF
13,NA,NA,TRBV19,TRBJ2-2,TGTGCCAGTAGTTCAGGGCCCCCCGGGGAGCTGTTTTTT,CASSSGPPGELFF
12,NA,NA,TRBV7-9,TRBJ1-1,TGTGCCAGCAGCCGCAGGGACACTGAAGCTTTCTTT,CASSRRDTEAFF
15,TRBD2,NA,TRBV2,TRBJ2-5,TGTGCCAGCAGCACCTTTAGCGGGGGCGGGGAGACCCAGTACTTC,CASSTFSGGGETQYF
17,TRBD1,NA,TRBV3-1/TRBV3-2,TRBJ1-4,TGTGCCAGCAGCCCTGGGACAGGGGGCGCCTCGGGGGAAAAACTGTTTTTT,CASSPGTGGASGEKLFF
15,TRBD1,once,TRBV30,TRBJ2-3,TGTGCCTGTCACCGACAGGGGGCTAGCACAGATACGCAGTATTTT,CACHRQGASTDTQYF
17,TRBD2,once,TRBV13,TRBJ2-3,TGTGCCAGCAGCTTAGGGGTGGCGGGGGAAAGCACAGATACGCAGTATTTT,CASSLGVAGESTDTQYF
13,NA,NA,TRBV4-2,TRBJ2-3,TGTGCCAGCAGCCAAGCCGACTATAATACGCAGTATTTT,CASSQADYNTQYF
15,NA,NA,TRBV5-6,TRBJ1-4,TGTGCCAGCAGCTTGCTGGGACAATCTAATGAAAAACTGTTTTTT,CASSLLGQSNEKLFF
13,NA,once,TRBV12-3/TRBV12-4,TRBJ1-1,TGTGCCAGCAGTCTCAGGGTTGGCACTGAAGCTTTCTTT,CASSLRVGTEAFF
14,TRBD1,once,TRBV24-1,TRBJ2-7,TGTGCCACCCAACCGGGACAGGCTGTCTACGAGCAGTACTTC,CATQPGQAVYEQYF
14,TRBD1,NA,TRBV5-1,TRBJ1-1,TGCGCCAGCAGCTGGGGGACAGGGGACACTGAAGCTTTCTTT,CASSWGTGDTEAFF
11,NA,once,TRBV9,TRBJ2-3,TGTGCCAGCAGCCTTGCAGATACGCAGTATTTT,CASSLADTQYF
13,NA,NA,TRBV5-4,TRBJ2-7,TGTGCCAGCAGCTCTGTCTTAGAGGGCGAGCAGTACTTC,CASSSVLEGEQYF
17,TRBD1,once,TRBV9,TRBJ1-3,TGTGCCAGCAGCGTGACCCCACAGGGGGCTGGGGCGACAGACATATATTTT,CASSVTPQGAGATDIYF
12,NA,NA,TRBV5-6,TRBJ1-6,TGTGCCAGCAGATTGGGAGCAACACCCCTCCACTTT,CASRLGATPLHF
15,TRBD1,NA,TRBV27,TRBJ1-1,TGTGCCAGCAGTTACCGAACAGGGGGCTGGACTGAAGCTTTCTTT,CASSYRTGGWTEAFF
13,TRBD1,NA,TRBV11-2,TRBJ2-1,TGTGCCAGCAGCGTCCGGACACAGGGGACAGGGTTCTTC,CASSVRTQGTGFF
16,TRBD2,NA,TRBV11-3,TRBJ2-3,TGTGCCAGCAGCCAAAGCGGGGGGGCAAGGACAGATACGCAGTATTTT,CASSQSGGARTDTQYF
13,TRBD1,NA,TRBV3-1/TRBV3-2,TRBJ2-1,TGTGCCAGCAGCCAAGGGGAGGGACAGGGCAGGCTCTTC,CASSQGEGQGRLF
13,NA,NA,TRBV4-3,TRBJ1-1,TGCGCCAGCAGCCAAGACAGGAACACTGAAGCTTTCTTT,CASSQDRNTEAFF
14,NA,NA,TRBV7-8,TRBJ1-2,TGTGCCAGCAGCTTAGAACCGGCTAACTATGGCTACACCTTC,CASSLEPANYGYTF
14,TRBD1,NA,TRBV7-8,TRBJ1-2,TGTGCCAGCAGCACACTGGGCAGGGGGAATGGCTACACCTTC,CASSTLGRGNGYTF
13,NA,few,TRBV18,TRBJ1-2,TGTGCCAGCTCACCCCCTGGCAGATATGGCTACACCTTC,CASSPPGRYGYTF
13,NA,NA,TRBV5-6,TRBJ1-1,TGTGCCAGCAGATACCAGGGTAGTGCTGAAGCTTTCTTT,CASRYQGSAEAFF
15,NA,NA,TRBV6-5,TRBJ1-6,TGTGCCAGCAGGGACAGAGTCTCCTATAATTCACCCCTCCACTTT,CASRDRVSYNSPLHF
16,TRBD1,NA,TRBV6-5,TRBJ2-3,TGTGCCAGCAGTTTAACAGGGGTCCCCGGGCCTGATACGCAGTATTTT,CASSLTGVPGPDTQYF
17,TRBD1,NA,TRBV5-4,TRBJ1-3,TGTGCCAGCAGCCTGGGAGGGACAGGGGTCTCTGGAAACACCATATATTTT,CASSLGGTGVSGNTIYF
16,TRBD1,NA,TRBV19,TRBJ1-2,TGTGCCAGTAGGGATGAACACACAGGGGCCTCATATGGCTACACCTTC,CASRDEHTGASYGYTF
16,TRBD1,few,TRBV15,TRBJ1-2,TGTGCCACCAGCAGAGCGGGGACAGGGCGAAGCTATGGCTACACCTTC,CATSRAGTGRSYGYTF
15,TRBD1,NA,TRBV9,TRBJ2-7,TGTGCCAGCAGCGTAGGGGACAGGGTTTCCTACGAGCAGTACTTC,CASSVGDRVSYEQYF
15,NA,NA,TRBV7-2,TRBJ1-5,TGTGCCAGCAGCCTGGTCGGGGGGGCCCCGGGGCCCCAGCATTTT,CASSLVGGAPGPQHF
14,NA,NA,TRBV3-1/TRBV3-2,TRBJ1-6,TGTGCCAGCAGCCAGTCCGGGGGGGATTCACCCCTCCACTTT,CASSQSGGDSPLHF